The clone carrying this TCR beta chain showed up just once. It is likely a read error: a sequence one base away is far more abundant. This sample also contains other DNA sequences that code for the same CDR3. These data are taken from a study of shared clonotypes between healthy human individuals. Study in general: Aged between 18 and 49, the donors were two women and a few men.

V lost 2 bases, J lost 4 bases, and 15 bases lay in between. Germline-derived CDR1 and CDR2 are GTSNPN and SVGIG (reference sequence). The CDR3 is made up of 15 amino acids. Genomic DNA from each subset was divided evenly over several immunoSEQ plates. The protocol was immunoSEQ multiplex PCR, while the TCRdb copy is restricted to in-frame clones and leaves out a portion. The data show 550,000 to 600,000 clones, around 76% seen once. Healthy HIV-negative adults with no recent acute infections or vaccinations were recruited as donors. Donors, without exception, were Caucasian adults residing in Nashville, Tennessee.

What was sequenced was PBMCs. The genes are TRBV30 and TRBJ1-5; TRBD1 might be the D (5 bases). The TCR was taken from a woman aged 40 to 50 in good health. Some clones in this sample may be carry-over from other donors' samples. The CDR3 DNA reads TGTGCCTGGAGTACGGGGCAGCTAGATAATCAGCCCCAGCATTTT. This translates into CAWSTGQLDNQPQHF.